The 28 T cell receptor beta chains below all came from one sample that was sequenced in a study of T cell changes during pregnancy in multiple sclerosis. Sequencing was performed with immunoSEQ multiplex PCR; in TCRdb, only in-frame clones are kept and a portion is missing. The sample records about 98,000 clones, about 91% being singletons. The sequencing here drew on peripheral blood, taken after pregnancy. The receptors were sampled from a female donor in good health, enrolled as a control in a pregnancy study.

This chain connects TRBV10-3 to TRBJ2-3; 11 bases are a match to TRBD1. Per the germline V gene, CDR1 is ENHRY and CDR2 is SYGVKD. The CDR3 runs 14 residues. V dropped 10 bases and J dropped 6; count of bases not matched to a gene: 9. The CDR3 sequence: CATQDRGLGDTQYF. The CDR3 DNA reads as TGTGCCACCCAGGACAGGGGGCTGGGGGATACGCAGTATTTT.

The chain uses TRBV19 and TRBJ2-5; D possibly corresponds to TRBD2 (6 bases). Trimming removed 5 bases from V and 2 bases from J, with 18 bases in between. This CDR3 comprises 16 residues. CDR1 is LNHDA and CDR2 is SQIVND in the germline V gene (reference sequence). The CDR3 sequence is CASSGLLPGGQETQYF. The CDR3 DNA sequence: TGTGCCAGTAGTGGCTTACTCCCTGGGGGGCAAGAGACCCAGTACTTC. The full variable domain, completed using reference TRBV19 and TRBJ2-5, is DGGITQSPKYLFRKEGQNVTLSCEQNLNHDAMYWYRQDPGQGLRLIYYSQIVNDFQKGDIAEGYSVSREKKESFPLTVTSAQKNPTAFYLCASSGLLPGGQETQYFGPGTRLLVL.

The V gene is TRBV10-2, the J gene TRBJ2-2; TRBD1 might be the D (7 bases). Trimming removed 8 bases from V and 7 bases from J, with 17 bases in between. The CDR3 contains 14 residues. CDR1 and CDR2 from the germline V gene are WSHSY and SAAADI. CDR3 nucleotide sequence: TGCGCCAGCGGAGGGCAGGGGGAGGACGGGGAGCTGTTTTTT. Translated: CASGGQGEDGELFF.

This chain connects TRBV15 to TRBJ2-1; maybe TRBD1 (5 bases). Germline CDR1 reads LNHNV; CDR2 reads YYDKDF (reference sequence). Trimming shortened V by 4 bases and J by 4 bases, and 11 bases separated the two germline ends. This CDR3 region has 14 residues. The DNA for the CDR3 is TGTGCCACCAGCATGGGGCCGTTGTACAATGAGCAGTTCTTC. This translates into CATSMGPLYNEQFF.

The table lists this clone with a count of one. This sequence joins TRBV19 and TRBJ1-6; D gene ambiguous. There are 11 residues in the CDR3. The V end was cut by 1 base, the J end by 14 bases, with 6 bases between. In germline, CDR1 is LNHDA, CDR2 SQIVND (reference sequence). CDR3 bases: TGTGCCAGTAGTATAGCCGAGACCCTCCACTTT. Residues: CASSIAETLHF.

On this clone: Different DNA sequences within this sample yield the same CDR3. V usage is TRBV29-1 and J usage is TRBJ2-7, with 7 nucleotides matching TRBD1. Trimming took 5 bases from V and 0 from J; bases not matched to a gene: 1. CDR3 size: 12 residues. Looked up from germline, CDR1 is SQVTM and CDR2 is ANQGSEA. Written as DNA, the CDR3 is TGCAGCGTTAGGGACAGCTCCTACGAGCAGTACTTC. This codes for CSVRDSSYEQYF.

The gene calls are TRBV7-9 and TRBJ2-5; no clear D. This CDR3 is built from 14 residues. The germline V gene encodes CDR1 SEHNR and CDR2 FQNEAQ (reference sequence). The V and J ends lost 0 bases and 3 bases respectively, with 8 bases between them. The CDR3 nucleotides are TGTGCCAGCAGCTTAGCCCTCAGTGAAGAGACCCAGTACTTC. Translated, it gives CASSLALSEETQYF.

This clone was detected once. The gene calls are TRBV25-1 and TRBJ1-1, with D unresolved. Trimming took off 3 bases at V and 0 bases at J, with 5 bases between the two ends. Germline V gene sequence: CDR1 MGHDK, CDR2 SYGVNS. The CDR3 runs to 13 residues. The CDR3 loop is CASSDKLNTEAFF. The CDR3 nucleotides are TGTGCCAGCAGTGACAAGCTGAACACTGAAGCTTTCTTT.

V usage is TRBV29-1 and J usage is TRBJ2-7; 8 bases line up with TRBD2. This CDR3 has 13 residues. With 4 bases clipped from V and 5 bases from J, the junction kept 7 bases outside the gene matches. Germline V gives CDR1 SQVTM, CDR2 ANQGSEA. CDR3 protein: CSVVGDGGDEQYF. CDR3 bases: TGCAGCGTTGTTGGGGACGGGGGGGACGAGCAGTACTTC.

The chain uses TRBV28 and TRBJ2-5; 8 bases are shared with TRBD1. After removal of 2 bases from V and 9 bases from J, the junction contained 11 bases not matched to a gene. Germline assignment: CDR1 MDHEN and CDR2 SYDVKM. This CDR3 region has 15 residues. CDR3 loop: CASSLGQGLLGAQYF. In DNA, the CDR3 is TGTGCCAGCAGTTTAGGACAGGGACTCTTAGGGGCCCAGTACTTC.

The chain recombines TRBV11-2 with TRBJ1-1, with D perhaps matching TRBD1 (5 bases). Germline CDR1 SGHAT, CDR2 FQNNGV. The CDR3 spans 13 residues. Trimming cost V 1 base and J 7 bases, with 10 bases left between them. The CDR3 nucleotides are TGTGCCAGCAGCTTAGCAGGACATCTTGAAGCTTTCTTT. Translating it yields CASSLAGHLEAFF.

This rearrangement joins TRBV12-5 to TRBJ2-7, with 8 bases that match TRBD2. The V gene end was trimmed by 5 bases and the J gene end by 5 bases; junction bases not matched to a gene: 2. This CDR3 region has 12 residues. Germline V gene data show CDR1 as LGHNT and CDR2 as FRNRAP. DNA for the CDR3: TGTGCTAGTGGTACGGGGGGGAACGAGCAGTACTTC. This codes for CASGTGGNEQYF.

The sample holds one count of this clone. The chain carries TRBV5-1 and TRBJ2-2, with 8 bases lining up with TRBD1. CDR1 and CDR2 from the germline V gene are SGHRS and YFSETQ. The CDR3 sequence is 16 residues long. Germline trimming cut 6 bases from V and 3 bases from J; bases unmatched to any gene: 10. The CDR3 region has the DNA TGCGCCAGCACCAACACACGACAGGGGCACACCGGGGAGCTGTTTTTT. Amino acids: CASTNTRQGHTGELFF.

The CDR3 DNA reads TGTGCCAGCAGCTTAGATGCAGGGGGCGTAAACTACGAGCAGTACTTC. It translates to CASSLDAGGVNYEQYF. The chain carries TRBV7-2 and TRBJ2-7; TRBD1 matches at 8 bases. This CDR3 region has 16 residues. The junction had 8 bases not matched to a gene; V was cut back by 1 base and J by 3 bases. Per germline, CDR1 SGHTA and CDR2 FQGNSA.

For the CDR3, the DNA is TGTGCCAGCAGCTTAAAAACTGGGACAGGGCACCAAGAGACCCAGTACTTC. Translation gives CASSLKTGTGHQETQYF. The chain links TRBV7-8 to TRBJ2-5; 9 bases map to TRBD1. Germline loops: CDR1 SGHVS, CDR2 FQNEAQ. The CDR3 has 17 residues. V lost 2 bases, J lost 0 bases, and 7 bases stayed unmatched.

This sequence joins TRBV2 and TRBJ1-2, with D perhaps matching TRBD1 (5 bases). Germline V gene data show CDR1 as SNHLY and CDR2 as FYNNEI. V was clipped by 3 bases and J by 7 bases, with 33 bases between them. The CDR3 extends over 20 amino acids. The CDR3 DNA follows: TGTGCCAGCAGTGAGTCCACAACTGGGGCGGAGGGTATTTTTCGTGGTGGCTACACCTTC. This sequence encodes CASSESTTGAEGIFRGGYTF.

CDR3 DNA: TGTGCCAGTAGTATGGCGGGGGGAGGGGAGAGCGCTGAAGCTTTCTTT. Protein product: CASSMAGGGESAEAFF. The chain employs TRBV19 and TRBJ1-1, with a weak D call TRBD1 (5 bases). The CDR3 length is 16 residues. The V end lost 3 bases, the J end lost 6 bases, and 20 bases lay between the germline ends. Germline V gene lookup returns CDR1 LNHDA and CDR2 SQIVND (reference sequence).

V and J are TRBV28 and TRBJ2-3; D is possibly TRBD1 (6 bases). The V and J ends lost 4 bases and 6 bases respectively, with 11 bases between them. This CDR3 contains 13 residues. Per germline, CDR1 MDHEN and CDR2 SYDVKM. The DNA for the CDR3 is TGTGCCAGCAGTTCCCCAGGGGCTGATACGCAGTATTTT. This codes for CASSSPGADTQYF.

V is TRBV28 and J is TRBJ1-5; tentative D call: TRBD1 (6 bases). V was clipped by 6 bases and J by 7 bases, with 13 bases between them. The CDR3 contains 13 residues. Germline V lookup: CDR1 MDHEN, CDR2 SYDVKM. The CDR3 spells CASSQGWGQPQHF. The CDR3 DNA follows: TGTGCCAGCAGCCAGGGGTGGGGACAGCCCCAGCATTTT.

The genes are TRBV7-8 and TRBJ1-3; 7 bases agree with TRBD1. The trim removed 4 bases at V and 2 bases at J, leaving 2 bases unmatched. Germline V CDR1 and CDR2: SGHVS, FQNEAQ. The CDR3 runs 14 residues. In nucleotides, the CDR3 is TGTGCCAGCAGCTCGACAGGGCCTGGAAACACCATATATTTT. Translated: CASSSTGPGNTIYF. Based on the CDR3 plus reference TRBV7-8 and TRBJ1-3, the full variable domain is GAGVSQSPRYKVAKRGQDVALRCDPISGHVSLFWYQQALGQGPEFLTYFQNEAQLDKSGLPSDRFFAERPEGSVSTLKIQRTQQEDSAVYLCASSSTGPGNTIYFGEGSWLTVV.

The genes are TRBV7-8 and TRBJ2-6; TRBD1 agrees at 7 bases. CDR1 and CDR2 from the germline V gene are SGHVS and FQNEAQ. This CDR3 is 18 amino acids long. The junction had 16 bases not matched to a gene; V was cut back by 8 bases and J by 3 bases. The CDR3 nucleotides read TGTGCCAGCCTCCTAGGGGGCCCCTTGGGTAGTGGGGCCAACGTCCTGACTTTC. It encodes CASLLGGPLGSGANVLTF.

The chain uses TRBV14 and TRBJ2-7; TRBD2 agrees at 14 bases. The V gene end was trimmed by 2 bases and the J gene end by 3 bases; junction bases not matched to a gene: 3. This CDR3 has 16 amino acids. Per the germline V gene, CDR1 is SGHDN and CDR2 is FVKESK. In DNA form, the CDR3 reads TGTGCCAGCAGCCAATGGGGACTAGCGGGAGTCTACGAGCAGTACTTC. Its protein is CASSQWGLAGVYEQYF.

The CDR3 nucleotides read TGTGCCAGCAGCTCAACCCGCCCAACTGAGAATGAAAAACTGTTTTTT. Translation: CASSSTRPTENEKLFF. This chain connects TRBV11-3 to TRBJ1-4; D remains ambiguous. This CDR3 comprises 16 residues. Between the trimmed V and J ends, which lost 4 bases and 5 bases, there was a span of 17 bases. CDR1 is SGHNT and CDR2 is YENEEA in the germline V gene.

This chain uses TRBV2 with TRBJ1-3; TRBD1 agrees at 7 bases. This CDR3 is built from 17 residues. V dropped 3 bases and J dropped 0; count of bases not matched to a gene: 8. CDR1 and CDR2 from the germline V gene are SNHLY and FYNNEI. CDR3 residues: CASSDEGTVPSGNTIYF. CDR3 sequence (DNA): TGTGCCAGCAGTGATGAGGGGACAGTTCCCTCTGGAAACACCATATATTTT. The full variable domain, in which reference TRBV2 and TRBJ1-3 provide the parts outside the CDR3, is EPEVTQTPSHQVTQMGQEVILRCVPISNHLYFYWYRQILGQKVEFLVSFYNNEISEKSEIFDDQFSVERPDGSNFTLKIRSTKLEDSAMYFCASSDEGTVPSGNTIYFGEGSWLTVV.

The V and J genes are TRBV6-1 and TRBJ2-7; 7 nucleotides match TRBD2. This CDR3 has 14 amino acids. CDR1 is MNHNS, CDR2 SASEGT, per germline. V lost 1 base, J lost 4 bases, and 4 bases stayed unmatched. The CDR3 sequence: CASSEEGLPYEQYF. CDR3 in DNA: TGTGCCAGCAGTGAAGAGGGACTACCATACGAGCAGTACTTC.

In regard to this clone: One end of the junction is discordant with germline, which a read error may explain. Other DNA sequences from this sample encode an identical CDR3 as well. This chain joins TRBV2 and TRBJ2-2; the match to TRBD2 covers 7 bases. Germline CDR1 SNHLY, CDR2 FYNNEI. This CDR3 spans 16 amino acids. The CDR3 spells CASSATPGLITGELFF. DNA for the CDR3: TGTGCCAGCAGTGCCACCCCGGGACTAATCACCGGGGAGTTGTTTTTT.

The chain joins TRBV18 to TRBJ2-5; 11 bases fit TRBD1. Germline assignment: CDR1 KGHSH and CDR2 LQKENI. V lost 4 bases and J lost 5; bases outside the gene matches: 3. CDR3 length equals 14 residues. CDR3 sequence (DNA): TGTGCCAGCTCACGGACAGGGGGCATGGAGACCCAGTACTTC. Translating it yields CASSRTGGMETQYF.

The chain is built from TRBV11-3 and TRBJ2-1; D perhaps matches TRBD2 (5 bases). CDR1 and CDR2 (germline): SGHNT, YENEEA. Trimming stripped 0 bases from V and 4 bases from J, with 13 bases between. This CDR3 region has 16 residues. DNA of the CDR3: TGTGCCAGCAGCTTAGATCCGGCTAGCAGGTACAATGAGCAGTTCTTC. It codes for CASSLDPASRYNEQFF.